The 11 T cell receptor beta chains listed next were all sequenced from one sample in a study of metastatic and nonmetastatic thyroid tumors. Each patient came to thyroid surgery without any prior treatment (of any kind). TCRdb redid the clone calls on the PCR reads using MiXCR. The sample shows more than 25,000 clones, under 30% of them seen only once. Material: blood. All receptors derive from a female donor with papillary thyroid cancer or a benign thyroid nodule (not recorded which). Some clones in this sample may be carry-over from other donors' samples.

By frequency in the sample, this clone is medium-sized. The chain couples TRBV20-1 to TRBJ1-6; a possible D gene is TRBD1 (6 bases). Germline CDR1 is DFQATT and CDR2 is SNEGSKA (reference sequence). Deletions cut 3 bases from V and 10 bases from J, with 16 bases between. The CDR3 covers 14 residues. This CDR3 is CSARGTGWGSPLHF. The CDR3 DNA sequence: TGCAGTGCTAGGGGAACAGGGTGGGGATCACCCCTCCACTTT.

This clone was seen just once. The V call is TRBV20-1, the J call TRBJ2-1; tentative D call: TRBD2 (6 bases). The ends were cut back, 3 bases at V and 4 bases at J, with 10 bases in the middle. Germline values: CDR1 DFQATT, CDR2 SNEGSKA (reference sequence). This CDR3 comprises 13 residues. CDR3 sequence: CSASGSSYNEQFF. The CDR3 region has the DNA TGCAGTGCTAGCGGGAGTTCGTACAATGAGCAGTTCTTC.

Ten or more counts support this clone. A much more abundant neighbour one base away suggests this may be a read error. The genes are TRBV11-2 and TRBJ2-7, with no clear D. The length of the CDR3 is 17 residues. CDR1 and CDR2 (germline): SGHAT, FQNNGV. V was cut by 0 bases and J by 0 bases, with 15 bases left in between. The CDR3: CASSLDRSGSISYEQYF. For the CDR3, the DNA is TGTGCCAGCAGCTTAGATCGTTCTGGCAGCATCTCCTACGAGCAGTACTTC.

V usage is TRBV11-1 and J usage is TRBJ2-3; tentatively, D is TRBD1 or TRBD2 (5 bases each). V was clipped by 1 base and J by 5 bases, with 16 bases between them. Germline V lookup: CDR1 SGHAT, CDR2 FQDESV (reference sequence). The CDR3 length is 16 residues. CDR3 DNA sequence: TGTGCCAGCAGCTTAGTGGCTATCGGGACGGGAGATACGCAGTATTTT. This sequence encodes CASSLVAIGTGDTQYF.

This clone rates as medium-sized. The rearrangement uses TRBV28 and TRBJ1-2; D call uncertain. V gave up 1 base and J gave up 8 bases, with 20 bases separating them. Germline V lookup: CDR1 MDHEN, CDR2 SYDVKM. This CDR3 comprises 16 residues. CDR3 in DNA: TGTGCCAGCAGTTTATTGGGCCGGAGACAATATAACGGCTACACCTTC. This codes for CASSLLGRRQYNGYTF.

This clone was found many times. This sequence joins TRBV28 and TRBJ2-1, with 11 bases matching TRBD2. This CDR3 comprises 15 residues. Germline assignment: CDR1 MDHEN and CDR2 SYDVKM. V was pared by 9 bases and J by 5 bases, with 9 bases of the junction left unmatched. The CDR3 is CASETSGVLNNEQFF. The CDR3, as DNA: TGTGCCAGTGAGACTAGCGGGGTACTTAACAATGAGCAGTTCTTC.

This clone occurred many times. The V and J genes are TRBV19 and TRBJ2-2, with 8 bases aligning to TRBD1. V lost 5 bases and J lost 4; bases outside the gene matches: 6. CDR3 length: 15 amino acids. Germline CDR1 and CDR2: LNHDA and SQIVND (reference sequence). CDR3 protein: CASSVDRAATGELFF. The CDR3 region has the DNA TGTGCCAGTAGTGTGGACAGGGCGGCCACCGGGGAGCTGTTTTTT.

This clone is medium-sized in the sample. The J gene is TRBJ2-3, the V gene TRBV28, with D possibly matching TRBD2 (5 bases). Trimming removed 7 bases from V and 2 bases from J, with 16 bases in between. Germline CDR1 reads MDHEN; CDR2 reads SYDVKM. The CDR3 consists of 15 residues. CDR3 in DNA: TGTGCCAGCACCGAAGGGAGTCTTTCCACAGATACGCAGTATTTT. It translates to CASTEGSLSTDTQYF. The complete variable domain, with remaining parts taken from reference TRBV28 and TRBJ2-3, reads DVKVTQSSRYLVKRTGEKVFLECVQDMDHENMFWYRQDPGLGLRLIYFSYDVKMKEKGDIPEGYSVSREKKERFSLILESASTNQTSMYLCASTEGSLSTDTQYFGPGTRLTVL.

The rearrangement uses TRBV18 and TRBJ1-1; D ambiguous. The CDR3 length is 14 residues. Germline values: CDR1 KGHSH, CDR2 LQKENI. Trimming took 2 bases from V and 6 from J, leaving 13 bases between them. The CDR3 loop reads CASSPISRNAEAFF. In DNA, the CDR3 is TGTGCCAGCTCACCAATTAGTCGCAACGCTGAAGCTTTCTTT.

In its sample, this clone was seen many times. V is TRBV14 and J is TRBJ2-2, with D perhaps being TRBD1 or TRBD2 (6 bases each). The length of the CDR3 is 15 residues. Trimming removed 7 bases at V and 1 base at J, with 13 bases between. CDR1 and CDR2 (germline): SGHDN, FVKESK. CDR3 bases: TGTGCCAGCAAAAAGGGGGGAGTGAACACCGGGGAGCTGTTTTTT. Translated: CASKKGGVNTGELFF. The complete variable domain, with remaining parts taken from reference TRBV14 and TRBJ2-2, reads EAGVTQFPSHSVIEKGQTVTLRCDPISGHDNLYWYRRVMGKEIKFLLHFVKESKQDESGMPNNRFLAERTGGTYSTLKVQPAELEDSGVYFCASKKGGVNTGELFFGEGSRLTVL.

As for this clone: One junction end does not reproduce the germline sequence, and a read error may be involved. The rearrangement links TRBV27 to TRBJ2-7; D is perhaps TRBD1 or TRBD2 (6 bases each). Germline CDR1 and CDR2: MNHEY and SMNVEV (reference sequence). The CDR3 has 17 amino acids. CDR3 protein: CASSLFGRGRSSGEQYF. The CDR3, as DNA: TGTGCCAGCAGCTTATTCGGTCGGGGGCGATCTTCTGGAGAGCAGTACTTC.